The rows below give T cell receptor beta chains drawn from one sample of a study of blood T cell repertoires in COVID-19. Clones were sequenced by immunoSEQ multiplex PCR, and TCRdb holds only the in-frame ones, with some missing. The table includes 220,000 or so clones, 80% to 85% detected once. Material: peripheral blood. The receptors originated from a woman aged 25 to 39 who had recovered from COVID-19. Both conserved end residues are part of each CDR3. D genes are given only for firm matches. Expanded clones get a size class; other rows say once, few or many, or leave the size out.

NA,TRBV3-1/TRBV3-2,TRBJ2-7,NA,TGTGCCAGCAGCCAAGCGGCCGACAAGTACGAGCAGTACTTC,CASSQAADKYEQYF
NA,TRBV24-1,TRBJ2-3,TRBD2,TGTGCCACCAGGGCCGGGACTAGCGGGAGCACAGATACGCAGTATTTT,CATRAGTSGSTDTQYF
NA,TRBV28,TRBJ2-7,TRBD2,TGTGCCAGCAGTTACCCCTCTCTAGCGGTCGGAGCCAACGAGCAGTACTTC,CASSYPSLAVGANEQYF
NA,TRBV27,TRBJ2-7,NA,TGTGCCAGCAGAATGGGAAGGGGGTTCTACGAGCAGTACTTC,CASRMGRGFYEQYF
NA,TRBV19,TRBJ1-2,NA,TGTGCCAGTAGTAGAGAGCTATATGGCTACACCTTC,CASSRELYGYTF
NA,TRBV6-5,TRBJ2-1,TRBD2,TGTGCCAGCAGTTTTACTAGCGGGAGCCGCTACAATGAGCAGTTCTTC,CASSFTSGSRYNEQFF
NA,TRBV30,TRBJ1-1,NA,TGTGCCTGGAGTGTGTCCGGGGACACTGAAGCTTTCTTT,CAWSVSGDTEAFF
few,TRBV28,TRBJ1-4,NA,TGTGCCAGCAGCCTGACAGATACTAATGAAAAACTGTTTTTT,CASSLTDTNEKLFF
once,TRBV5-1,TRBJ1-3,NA,TGCGCCAGCAGCCTAACAGGAAATTTCGGAAACACCATATATTTT,CASSLTGNFGNTIYF
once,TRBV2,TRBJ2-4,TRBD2,TGTGCCAGCAGTGCCCCGGGGGGTCTAGCCAAAAACATTCAGTACTTC,CASSAPGGLAKNIQYF
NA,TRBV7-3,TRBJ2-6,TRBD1,TGTGCCAGCAGCGTAGGGGGCCCTGGGGCCAACGTCCTGACTTTC,CASSVGGPGANVLTF
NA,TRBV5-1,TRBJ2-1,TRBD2,TGCGCCAGCAGCCTAACTAGCGGGAGTGGGGATGAGCAGTTCTTC,CASSLTSGSGDEQFF
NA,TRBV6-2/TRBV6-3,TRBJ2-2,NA,TGTGCCAGCAGTTACTCGAAGGCTCGCAGGGCGACCGGGGAGCTGTTTTTT,CASSYSKARRATGELFF